This note documents a single T cell receptor beta chain sequence. Its antigen is as yet unknown. The data were obtained in a study of shared clonotypes between healthy human individuals. The study, taken as a whole, reports: Among non-shared clonotypes, generation probabilities were lower than among those shared by all four donors. Sharing of clonotypes among donors was expected to vary with sequencing depth. The study generally estimated greater richness for naive than memory subsets.

From germline, CDR1 is KGHSH and CDR2 LQKENI. The CDR3 extends over 14 amino acids. The V and J ends lost 3 bases and 5 bases respectively, with 14 bases between them. The method was immunoSEQ multiplex PCR; TCRdb's version includes in-frame clones alone and lacks a portion of them. The sample holds roughly 2.5 million clones, approximately 94% seen once. The chain employs TRBV18 and TRBJ2-7; the D gene is possibly TRBD2 (6 bases). This receptor was taken from a man between 18 and 29 years old in good health. The specimen sequenced was naive CD4+ T cells sorted from blood. Subset given: CD45RA+ positively selected. The CDR3 region is CASSPGREWNEQYF. The CDR3 bases are TGTGCCAGCTCACCGGGTCGGGAGTGGAACGAGCAGTACTTC. The entire variable domain, with the rest obtained from reference TRBV18 and TRBJ2-7, is as follows: NAGVMQNPRHLVRRRGQEARLRCSPMKGHSHVYWYRQLPEEGLKFMVYLQKENIIDESGMPKERFSAEFPKEGPSILRIQQVVRGDSAAYFCASSPGREWNEQYFGPGTRLTVT.